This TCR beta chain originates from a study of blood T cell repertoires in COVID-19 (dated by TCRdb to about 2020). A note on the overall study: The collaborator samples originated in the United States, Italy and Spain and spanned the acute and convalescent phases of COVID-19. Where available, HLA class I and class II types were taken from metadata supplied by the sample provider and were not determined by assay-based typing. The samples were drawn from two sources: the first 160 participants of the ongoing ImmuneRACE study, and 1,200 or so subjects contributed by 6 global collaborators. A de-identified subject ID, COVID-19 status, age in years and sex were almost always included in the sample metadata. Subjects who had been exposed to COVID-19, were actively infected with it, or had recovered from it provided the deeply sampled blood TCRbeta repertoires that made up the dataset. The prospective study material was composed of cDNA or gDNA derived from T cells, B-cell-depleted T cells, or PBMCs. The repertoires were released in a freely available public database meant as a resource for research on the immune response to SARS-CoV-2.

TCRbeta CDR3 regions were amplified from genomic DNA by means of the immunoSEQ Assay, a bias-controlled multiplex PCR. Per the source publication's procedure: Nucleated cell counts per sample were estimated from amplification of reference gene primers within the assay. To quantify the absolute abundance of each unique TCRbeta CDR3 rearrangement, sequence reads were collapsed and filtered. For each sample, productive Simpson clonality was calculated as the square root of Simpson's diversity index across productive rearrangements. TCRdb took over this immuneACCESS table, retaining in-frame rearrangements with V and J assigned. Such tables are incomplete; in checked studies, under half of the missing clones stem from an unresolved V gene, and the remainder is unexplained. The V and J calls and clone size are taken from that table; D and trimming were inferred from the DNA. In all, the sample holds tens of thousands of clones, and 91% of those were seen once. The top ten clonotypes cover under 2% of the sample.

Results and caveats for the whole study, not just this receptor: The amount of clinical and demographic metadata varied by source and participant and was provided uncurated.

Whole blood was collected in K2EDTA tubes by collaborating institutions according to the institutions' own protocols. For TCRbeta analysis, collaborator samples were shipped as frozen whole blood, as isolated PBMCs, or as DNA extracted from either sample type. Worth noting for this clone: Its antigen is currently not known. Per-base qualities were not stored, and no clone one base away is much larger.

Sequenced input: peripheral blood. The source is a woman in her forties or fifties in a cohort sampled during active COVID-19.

Read as DNA, the sequence is TGTGCCAGCAGCTGGTGGGGGCGGGACACTGAAGCTTTCTTT. Its translation is CASSWWGRDTEAFF. The chain uses TRBV11-2 and TRBJ1-1; perhaps TRBD1 is the D gene, with 6 bases matching. CDR1 and CDR2 are drawn from the germline V gene: SGHAT, FQNNGV. V was cut back by 4 bases and J by 3 bases, leaving a gap of 12 bases between them. From the cysteine through the phenylalanine, the CDR3 covers 14 amino acids. Only the CDR3 DNA is retained, 42 bases long and in frame from the first base. Joined to the reference TRBV11-2 and TRBJ1-1 proteins, this CDR3 gives the full variable domain: EAGVAQSPRYKIIEKRQSVAFWCNPISGHATLYWYQQILGQGPKLLIQFQNNGVVDDSQLPKDRFSAERLKGVDSTLKIQPAKLEDSAVYLCASSWWGRDTEAFFGQGTRLTVV.